One T cell receptor (beta chain) is described in this entry. The table came from immunoSEQ multiplex PCR; TCRdb's copy has only in-frame clones and leaves some out. The table has hundreds of thousands of clones, about 90% seen once. The data are from a study of blood T cell repertoires in COVID-19. Sequencing was carried out using PBMCs or T cells enriched from blood (not recorded which). This receptor was obtained from a young woman who had recovered from COVID-19.

CDR3 nucleotides: TGTGCCAGCAGCCCCGGGACTAGCGGGAGGGCGTTCGGAGGTACGCAGTATTTT. Translation gives CASSPGTSGRAFGGTQYF. This rearrangement joins TRBV7-2 to TRBJ2-3; TRBD2 matches 16 bases. J was trimmed by 8 bases and V by 5 bases; bases with no gene match: 13. This CDR3 comprises 18 residues. Germline V CDR1 and CDR2: SGHTA, FQGNSA.